This TCR beta chain was sequenced during a study of early T cells in non-severe SARS-CoV-2 infection. Overall study context: Bulk RNA from unsorted whole blood was sequenced; chains were unpaired.

This clonotype turned up a few times. Its antigen is unidentified. This CDR3 is 15 amino acids long. The germline V gene encodes CDR1 MDHEN and CDR2 SYDVKM. The V and J ends lost 5 bases and 2 bases respectively, with 15 bases between them. Broader study findings: Database matching using VDJdb favored anti-spike CD8 responses, with private and CD4 specificities left missing.

Unique molecular identifiers (one per individual cDNA molecule) were attached. MiXCR, applied by TCRdb to the 5' RACE reads, yields one record per CDR3 protein. The data show 100,000 to 120,000 distinct CDR3 sequences, around an eighth seen once. This clonotype originated in an adult who was a healthcare worker with PCR-confirmed SARS-CoV-2 infection or an uninfected control (not recorded which). Sequencing used whole blood, obtained at baseline. The chain couples TRBV28 to TRBJ1-1; D not certain. This CDR3 reads CASSLRGGPNTEAFF. The CDR3 coding sequence is TGTGCCAGCAGTCTACGGGGAGGCCCCAACACTGAAGCTTTCTTT.